A selection of T cell receptor beta chains follows, all from one sample in a study of cytomegalovirus exposure and HLA in healthy donors. Some clones are missing from TCRdb's copy, which holds only in-frame ones; the method was immunoSEQ multiplex PCR. This sample's table reports 40,000 to 50,000 clones. Material: PBMCs. The receptors shown here come from a woman in her 40s in good health and CMV-seronegative. Each CDR3 is given with its conserved first and last residue. D genes are given only for firm matches.

d_call | j_call | v_call | cdr3_aa | cdr3_nt
. | TRBJ1-6 | TRBV4-2 | CASSQGRQYNSPLHF | TGTGCCAGCAGCCAAGGGAGGCAATATAATTCACCCCTCCACTTT
TRBD1 | TRBJ1-3 | TRBV19 | CASSRDSGRSGNTIYF | TGTGCCAGTAGCCGGGACAGCGGCCGCTCTGGAAACACCATATATTTT
TRBD2 | TRBJ2-3 | TRBV2 | CASRGGRGRADTQYF | TGTGCCAGCAGGGGAGGGCGGGGTCGGGCAGATACGCAGTATTTT
TRBD1 | TRBJ1-2 | TRBV19 | CASSIRQGASGYTF | TGTGCCAGTAGTATCCGGCAGGGGGCAAGTGGCTACACCTTC
. | TRBJ2-1 | TRBV5-6 | CASTHRGGGGNEQFF | TGTGCCAGCACCCACCGAGGGGGAGGGGGCAATGAGCAGTTCTTC
. | TRBJ2-3 | TRBV7-3 | CASGGYSTDTQYF | TGTGCCAGCGGAGGGTATAGCACAGATACGCAGTATTTT
. | TRBJ2-3 | TRBV6-5 | CASSYSQGTDTQYF | TGTGCCAGCAGTTACTCGCAGGGTACAGATACGCAGTATTTT
. | TRBJ1-3 | TRBV7-9 | CASSLAQGNTIYF | TGTGCCAGCAGCTTGGCACAGGGAAACACCATATATTTT
. | TRBJ1-6 | TRBV4-1 | CASSQVSSPLHF | TGCGCCAGCAGCCAAGTATCTTCACCCCTCCACTTT
. | TRBJ1-4 | TRBV11-1 | CASSRGGPTNEKLFF | TGTGCCAGCAGCCGAGGAGGCCCAACTAATGAAAAACTGTTTTTT
. | TRBJ2-3 | TRBV28 | CASSSFTDTQYF | TGTGCCAGCAGTTCCTTCACAGATACGCAGTATTTT
TRBD1 | TRBJ2-7 | TRBV7-9 | CASSLGQGAPEQYF | TGTGCCAGCAGCTTAGGACAGGGGGCCCCCGAGCAGTACTTC
TRBD1 | TRBJ2-7 | TRBV19 | CASRPRQGAYEQYF | TGTGCCAGTAGGCCCAGACAGGGAGCCTACGAGCAGTACTTC
TRBD2 | TRBJ2-1 | TRBV7-3 | CASSLTSGGNEQFF | TGTGCCAGCAGCTTAACTAGCGGGGGGAATGAGCAGTTCTTC
TRBD1 | TRBJ2-7 | TRBV5-1 | CASSLALDRKTYEQYF | TGCGCCAGCAGCTTGGCCCTGGACAGGAAAACCTACGAGCAGTACTTC
TRBD1 | TRBJ1-2 | TRBV5-6 | CASSTDRDTYGYTF | TGTGCCAGCAGCACCGACAGGGACACCTATGGCTACACCTTC
TRBD2 | TRBJ2-3 | TRBV10-3 | CAISGLAGGTDTQYF | TGTGCCATCAGTGGACTAGCGGGAGGAACAGATACGCAGTATTTT
. | TRBJ2-5 | TRBV4-3 | CASSRARDTQETQYF | TGCGCCAGCAGCCGGGCCCGGGACACCCAAGAGACCCAGTACTTC
. | TRBJ1-1 | TRBV6-6 | CASSYWGGDTEAFF | TGTGCCAGCAGTTACTGGGGGGGGGACACTGAAGCTTTCTTT
TRBD1 | TRBJ1-4 | TRBV5-1 | CASSGLAQGAPGEKLFF | TGCGCCAGCAGCGGACTGGCGCAGGGGGCGCCGGGTGAAAAACTGTTTTTT
TRBD1 | TRBJ2-1 | TRBV5-1 | CASSPQTGLTSYNEQFF | TGCGCCAGCAGCCCCCAGACAGGGCTTACGTCCTACAATGAGCAGTTCTTC
. | TRBJ1-5 | TRBV7-3 | CASSARGYNQPQHF | TGTGCCAGCAGCGCTCGGGGGTATAATCAGCCCCAGCATTTT
. | TRBJ1-1 | TRBV18 | CASSPRGGDTEAFF | TGTGCCAGCTCACCACGGGGGGGGGACACTGAAGCTTTCTTT
. | TRBJ1-6 | TRBV7-2 | CASSTRVNSPLHF | TGTGCCAGCAGCACCAGGGTAAATTCACCCCTCCACTTT
. | TRBJ1-6 | TRBV9 | CASSVGEGALGNSPLHF | TGTGCCAGCAGCGTAGGGGAGGGCGCCTTGGGAAATTCACCCCTCCACTTT
TRBD1 | TRBJ1-6 | TRBV9 | CASSAEQGRYSPLHF | TGTGCCAGCAGCGCCGAACAGGGGAGGTATTCACCCCTCCACTTT
TRBD2 | TRBJ2-3 | TRBV12-5 | CASGSHGTRKQDTQYF | TGTGCTAGTGGTTCCCACGGGACTAGAAAACAAGATACGCAGTATTTT
. | TRBJ2-7 | TRBV5-6 | CASSLLGLKVYEQYF | TGTGCCAGCAGCTTGCTCGGACTAAAGGTATACGAGCAGTACTTC
. | TRBJ2-3 | TRBV9 | CASSARTGPRADTQYF | TGTGCCAGCAGCGCTCGAACAGGGCCGCGGGCAGATACGCAGTATTTT
. | TRBJ1-1 | TRBV18 | CASSPRQGEAFF | TGTGCCAGCTCACCACGCCAGGGTGAAGCTTTCTTT
TRBD2 | TRBJ2-7 | TRBV5-1 | CASSITGGNLYEQYF | TGCGCCAGCAGCATTACGGGAGGCAATCTCTACGAGCAGTACTTC
. | TRBJ2-7 | TRBV18 | CASSPRVMRELYEQYF | TGTGCCAGCTCACCACGGGTAATGAGGGAGCTTTACGAGCAGTACTTC
. | TRBJ2-2 | TRBV12-5 | CASGFVVGDTGELFF | TGTGCTAGTGGTTTTGTCGTCGGAGACACCGGGGAGCTGTTTTTT
. | TRBJ1-2 | TRBV6-5 | CASSFGGPGYLSGYTF | TGTGCCAGCAGTTTCGGGGGGCCTGGGTATCTCTCTGGCTACACCTTC
TRBD1 | TRBJ1-2 | TRBV29-1 | CSVLSRDRADGYTF | TGCAGCGTTCTGTCCCGGGACAGGGCTGACGGCTACACCTTC
. | TRBJ1-1 | TRBV5-1 | CASSPQAGNTEAFF | TGCGCCAGCAGCCCCCAGGCTGGGAACACTGAAGCTTTCTTT
. | TRBJ1-1 | TRBV14 | CASSLTVNTEAFF | TGTGCCAGCAGCCTGACAGTGAACACTGAAGCTTTCTTT
. | TRBJ2-7 | TRBV6-5 | CASRPIPRVSYEQYF | TGTGCCAGCAGACCTATCCCCAGGGTAAGCTACGAGCAGTACTTC
. | TRBJ2-2 | TRBV7-3 | CASSLTRTGELFF | TGTGCCAGCAGCTTAACTCGGACCGGGGAGCTGTTTTTT
TRBD1 | TRBJ1-2 | TRBV6-1 | CASSPGQGAWGYTF | TGTGCCAGCAGCCCGGGACAGGGGGCTTGGGGCTACACCTTC
. | TRBJ1-5 | TRBV7-2 | CASSLRRGDQHQHF | TGTGCCAGCAGCTTGAGGCGGGGGGATCAGCACCAGCATTTT
TRBD1 | TRBJ1-6 | TRBV7-2 | CASSSGQTNSPLHF | TGTGCCAGCAGCTCGGGACAGACTAATTCACCCCTCCACTTT
. | TRBJ2-5 | TRBV5-6 | CASSSHAGGEPQETQYF | TGTGCCAGCAGCTCCCACGCGGGCGGCGAGCCCCAAGAGACCCAGTACTTC
TRBD1 | TRBJ2-5 | TRBV4-1 | CASSQVTGTGFLSQETQYF | TGCGCCAGCAGCCAAGTGACCGGGACAGGGTTTTTAAGTCAAGAGACCCAGTACTTC